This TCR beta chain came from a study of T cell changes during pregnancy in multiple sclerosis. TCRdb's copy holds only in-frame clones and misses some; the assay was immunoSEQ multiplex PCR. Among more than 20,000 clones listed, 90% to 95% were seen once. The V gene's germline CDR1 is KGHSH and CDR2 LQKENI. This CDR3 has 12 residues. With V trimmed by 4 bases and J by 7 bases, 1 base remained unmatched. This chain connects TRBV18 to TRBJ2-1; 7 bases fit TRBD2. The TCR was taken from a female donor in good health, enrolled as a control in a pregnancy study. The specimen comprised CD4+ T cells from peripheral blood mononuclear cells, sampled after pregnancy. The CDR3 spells CASSLGGNEQFF. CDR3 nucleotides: TGTGCCAGCTCACTCGGGGGGAATGAGCAGTTCTTC. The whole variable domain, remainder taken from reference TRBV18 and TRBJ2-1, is NAGVMQNPRHLVRRRGQEARLRCSPMKGHSHVYWYRQLPEEGLKFMVYLQKENIIDESGMPKERFSAEFPKEGPSILRIQQVVRGDSAAYFCASSLGGNEQFFGPGTRLTVL.